This T cell receptor (beta chain) was identified during a study of blood T cell repertoires in COVID-19. Study context: Samples came from the United States, Italy and Spain, spanning acute and convalescent COVID-19.

TCRdb keeps only in-frame clones here, not all; method: immunoSEQ multiplex PCR. The sample carries about 200,000 clones, about 78% recorded once. Trimming removed 1 base from V and 4 bases from J, with 14 bases in between. Germline V gives CDR1 KGHSH, CDR2 LQKENI. The CDR3 covers 16 residues. Sequenced: peripheral blood. The rearrangement joins TRBV18 to TRBJ2-1; possibly TRBD2 for D (6 bases). This sequence was found in a woman in her seventies with acute or convalescent COVID-19. The CDR3 coding sequence is TGTGCCAGCTCACCACTCCGGGACTCGGAATACAATGAGCAGTTCTTC. Translation: CASSPLRDSEYNEQFF.